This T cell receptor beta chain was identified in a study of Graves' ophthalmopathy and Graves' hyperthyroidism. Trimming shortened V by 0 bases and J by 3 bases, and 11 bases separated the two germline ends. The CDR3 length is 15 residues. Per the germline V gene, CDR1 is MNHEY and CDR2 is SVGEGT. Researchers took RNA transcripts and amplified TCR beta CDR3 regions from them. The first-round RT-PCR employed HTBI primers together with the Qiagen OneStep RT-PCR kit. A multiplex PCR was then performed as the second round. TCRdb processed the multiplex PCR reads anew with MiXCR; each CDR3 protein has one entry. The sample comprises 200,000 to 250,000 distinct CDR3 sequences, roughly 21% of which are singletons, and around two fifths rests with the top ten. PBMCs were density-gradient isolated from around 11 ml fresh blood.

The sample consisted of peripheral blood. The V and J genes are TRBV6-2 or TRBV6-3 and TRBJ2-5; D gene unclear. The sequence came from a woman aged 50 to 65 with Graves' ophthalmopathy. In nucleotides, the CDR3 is TGTGCCAGCAGTTACTCTCAGAACCCTAAAGAGACCCAGTACTTC. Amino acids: CASSYSQNPKETQYF.